These 32 T cell receptor beta chains were sequenced from one sample in a study of T cell clonality in common variable immunodeficiency. Study observations and caveats: Fewer deletions and N-nucleotide insertions were reportedly seen in common variable immunodeficiency TCR beta sequences.

Data came from immunoSEQ multiplex PCR; TCRdb stores just in-frame clones and leaves some out. In total the sample includes tens of thousands of clones, none of them seen once. These receptors lack a known antigen. Input material: peripheral blood mononuclear cells. These receptors were collected from a human donor with common variable immunodeficiency.

This clone has at least ten counts. The CDR3 extends 3 residues past the end of the read, so its final part is completed from the germline J gene. The chain carries TRBV7-7 and TRBJ2-5; D might be TRBD2 (7 bases). V lost 1 base, J lost 4 bases, and 13 bases lay in between. Germline assignment: CDR1 SSHAT and CDR2 FNYEAQ (reference sequence). CDR3 length: 15 residues. The CDR3 loop is CASSLVTGRGETQYF. The DNA read from the CDR3 is TGTGCCAGCAGCTTAGTTACAGGGAGGGGAGAGACC.

This clone was seen repeatedly, ten times or more. CDR3 DNA (partial): TGTGCCAGCAGCGGGACAGGGAATCAGCCC. Residues: CASSGTGNQP. The whole CDR3 sequence is CASSGTGNQPQHF. This chain joins TRBV6-2 or TRBV6-3 and TRBJ1-5; 9 bases are shared with TRBD1. The read falls 3 residues short of the CDR3 end, and the missing part is taken from the germline J gene. Trimming removed 6 bases from V and 4 bases from J; junction bases left unmatched: 1. The CDR3 loop spans 13 amino acids. Germline V CDR1 and CDR2: MNHEY, SVGEGT.

This clone was observed a few times. Sequencing ends 3 residues short of the CDR3 end; the germline J gene provides the rest. The rearrangement links TRBV2 to TRBJ1-3, with 8 bases lining up with TRBD1. The germline CDR1 and CDR2 sequences are SNHLY and FYNNEI. The CDR3 is 17 residues long. V lost 8 bases, J lost 2 bases, and 14 bases stayed unmatched. This chain's CDR3 is CASGRTGSASAGNTIYF. The CDR3 DNA, read in part, is TGTGCCAGCGGCAGGACAGGGTCAGCGTCGGCTGGAAACACC. The whole variable domain, remainder taken from reference TRBV2 and TRBJ1-3, is EPEVTQTPSHQVTQMGQEVILRCVPISNHLYFYWYRQILGQKVEFLVSFYNNEISEKSEIFDDQFSVERPDGSNFTLKIRSTKLEDSAMYFCASGRTGSASAGNTIYFGEGSWLTVV.

Concerning this clone: The read halts 3 residues ahead of the CDR3 end, with the missing end drawn from the germline J gene. V is TRBV10-3 and J is TRBJ2-5, with 8 bases matching TRBD1. This CDR3 spans 14 amino acids. Germline V gene data show CDR1 as ENHRY and CDR2 as SYGVKD. Losses at the gene ends were 5 bases for V and 1 base for J; bases not matched to a gene: 3. The CDR3 bases that were read are TGTGCCATCAGTTCCGGGACAGGCCAAGAGACC. Amino acids: CAISSGTGQET. Given in full, the CDR3 is CAISSGTGQETQYF.

There are many counts of this clone. Incomplete CDR3 DNA: TGTGCCAGCAGCAAGACAGGGGGCGGAATTCAGCCC. Protein sequence: CASSKTGGGIQP. The full CDR3 reads CASSKTGGGIQPQHF. This rearrangement joins TRBV7-2 to TRBJ1-5, with 10 bases that match TRBD1. The read halts 3 residues ahead of the CDR3 end, with the missing end drawn from the germline J gene. The germline gives CDR1 SGHTA, CDR2 FQGNSA. Unmatched junction bases numbered 7, after V lost 5 bases and J lost 6 bases. This CDR3 has 15 residues.

The sample holds many counts of this clone. The CDR3 end is not reached by the read, which stops 3 residues before it; the germline J gene fills it in. The genes are TRBV20-1 and TRBJ1-2; tentative D call: TRBD1 (6 bases). The germline V gene encodes CDR1 DFQATT and CDR2 SNEGSKA (reference sequence). The CDR3 covers 15 residues. V gave up 0 bases and J gave up 4 bases, with 15 bases separating them. The CDR3 DNA, read in part, is TGCAGTGCTAGAGAGGGGGCGAGGGGAAGCTATGGC. Translated, it gives CSAREGARGSYG. The full CDR3 sequence reads CSAREGARGSYGYTF.

At least ten counts were recorded for this clone. The read terminates 3 residues ahead of where the CDR3 ends, so the germline J gene completes it. The V gene is TRBV19, the J gene TRBJ1-2, with TRBD1 matching 8 bases. The J segment lost 7 bases and the V segment lost 7 bases, leaving 8 bases of the junction unmatched. CDR1 is LNHDA, CDR2 SQIVND, per germline (reference sequence). The CDR3 extends over 13 amino acids. The CDR3 DNA, read in part, is TGTGCCAGTAAGCTCCAGGGGGCAGGTGGC. This sequence encodes CASKLQGAGG. The complete CDR3 reads CASKLQGAGGYTF.

This clone was seen at least ten times. The read comes to an end 3 residues before the CDR3 does, leaving the germline J gene to fill in the end. This chain links TRBV10-3 with TRBJ2-2, with 7 bases that match TRBD1. The CDR3 spans 14 residues. V dropped 7 bases and J dropped 6; count of bases not matched to a gene: 8. Germline V gene lookup returns CDR1 ENHRY and CDR2 SYGVKD. The CDR3 bases that were read are TGTGCCATCACCCGAACAGGGGTCGCCGGGGAG. It yields the protein CAITRTGVAGE. The full CDR3 reads CAITRTGVAGELFF.

Many counts were recorded for this clone. Read data end 3 residues before the CDR3 end; the end is taken from the germline J gene. The V and J genes are TRBV20-1 and TRBJ2-3; 12 bases agree with TRBD2. Germline CDR1 reads DFQATT; CDR2 reads SNEGSKA (reference sequence). The CDR3 is 14 residues long. The V gene end was trimmed by 6 bases and the J gene end by 1 base; junction bases not matched to a gene: 2. CDR3 DNA, as far as it was read: TGCAGTGCCCGGACTAGCGGGGGCACAGATACG. Translation: CSARTSGGTDT. The whole CDR3 sequence is CSARTSGGTDTQYF.

This clone was counted many times. Coverage ceases 3 residues before the CDR3 finishes, and the germline J gene fills in the end. The rearrangement links TRBV19 to TRBJ1-1, with 7 nucleotides matching TRBD1. The germline V gene encodes CDR1 LNHDA and CDR2 SQIVND (reference sequence). The CDR3 covers 13 residues. Here the CDR3 reads CASSIGQGLQAFF. The sequenced part of the CDR3 DNA is TGTGCCAGTAGTATAGGACAGGGTTTACAA.

This clone was seen ten or more times. The observed sequence ends 3 residues before the CDR3 terminus, with the missing tail filled in from the germline J gene. This chain connects TRBV14 to TRBJ1-2; tentative D call: TRBD1 (5 bases). V lost 1 base and J lost 3, with 6 bases in between. Germline V CDR1 and CDR2: SGHDN, FVKESK. The CDR3 consists of 13 residues. The CDR3 region is CASSQVGDYGYTF. CDR3 DNA, as far as it was read: TGTGCCAGCAGCCAAGTAGGGGACTATGGC.

This clone showed up many times. The read terminates 3 residues ahead of where the CDR3 ends, so the germline J gene completes it. The V gene is TRBV7-3, the J gene TRBJ2-3; 7 positions match TRBD1. The V gene end was trimmed by 3 bases and the J gene end by 2 bases; junction bases not matched to a gene: 5. Germline V gene lookup returns CDR1 SGHTA and CDR2 FQGTGA. The CDR3 extends over 15 amino acids. The CDR3 protein is CASSLTGQYTDTQYF. Incomplete CDR3 DNA: TGTGCCAGCAGCTTGACGGGACAGTACACAGATACG.

This clone has at least ten counts. The sequenced fragment ends 3 residues before the CDR3 boundary, so the rest is inferred from the germline J gene. The rearrangement joins TRBV10-3 to TRBJ2-5; 8 nucleotides agree with TRBD2. Germline V gene lookup returns CDR1 ENHRY and CDR2 SYGVKD. The CDR3 loop spans 14 amino acids. Trimming took 0 bases from V and 3 from J; bases not matched to a gene: 0. The CDR3 protein is CAISESGGEETQYF. The CDR3 bases that were read are TGTGCCATCAGTGAGTCCGGGGGGGAAGAGACC.

This clone was picked up many times. Read data end 3 residues before the CDR3 end; the end is taken from the germline J gene. The rearrangement uses TRBV7-9 and TRBJ1-2; no clear D. The germline V gene encodes CDR1 SEHNR and CDR2 FQNEAQ (reference sequence). CDR3 length equals 14 residues. The sequenced CDR3 bases are TGTGCCAGCAGCTTATCGCATGTGGCCGGGGGC. Translated: CASSLSHVAGG. The full CDR3 sequence reads CASSLSHVAGGYTF.

This clone was seen at least ten times. The sequence runs out 3 residues before the end of the CDR3; the remainder is reconstructed from the germline J gene. The J gene is TRBJ1-6, the V gene TRBV5-1, with D perhaps matching TRBD1 (6 bases). Germline V CDR1 and CDR2: SGHRS, YFSETQ. V lost 0 bases and J 7 bases, leaving 8 bases between the germline ends. The CDR3 consists of 14 residues. This CDR3 reads CASSLEQGNSPLHF. The sequenced CDR3 bases are TGCGCCAGCAGCTTGGAGCAGGGGAATTCACCC. Combining the CDR3 with reference TRBV5-1 and TRBJ1-6 gives the whole variable domain KAGVTQTPRYLIKTRGQQVTLSCSPISGHRSVSWYQQTPGQGLQFLFEYFSETQRNKGNFPGRFSGRQFSNSRSEMNVSTLELGDSALYLCASSLEQGNSPLHFGNGTRLTVT.

Ten or more counts support this clone. The CDR3 extends 3 residues past the end of the read, so its final part is completed from the germline J gene. This chain joins TRBV19 and TRBJ2-5; the match to TRBD2 covers 10 bases. Per germline, CDR1 LNHDA and CDR2 SQIVND (reference sequence). The CDR3 has 16 amino acids. Unmatched junction bases numbered 10, after V lost 5 bases and J lost 4 bases. CDR3 loop: CASSVSGGLIGETQYF. Incomplete CDR3 DNA: TGTGCCAGTAGTGTTAGCGGGGGGCTAATTGGAGAGACC.

The table lists this clone with many counts. The CDR3 end is not reached by the read, which stops 3 residues before it; the germline J gene fills it in. The rearrangement joins TRBV5-1 to TRBJ2-5; 8 bases fit TRBD2. The CDR3 has 15 amino acids. Germline loops: CDR1 SGHRS, CDR2 YFSETQ. V was pared by 4 bases and J by 5 bases, with 10 bases of the junction left unmatched. CDR3 DNA, as far as it was read: TGCGCCAGCAGCCCGAAGGCGGGGGGAGCGGAGACC. Its translation is CASSPKAGGAET. The full CDR3 sequence reads CASSPKAGGAETQYF.

This clone has ten or more counts. The read halts 3 residues ahead of the CDR3 end, with the missing end drawn from the germline J gene. The chain employs TRBV5-1 and TRBJ1-6, with D possibly matching TRBD1 (6 bases). The germline V gene encodes CDR1 SGHRS and CDR2 YFSETQ. The CDR3 extends over 14 amino acids. Trimming stripped 3 bases from V and 7 bases from J, with 11 bases between. Incomplete CDR3 DNA: TGCGCCAGCAGCTCCGGACAGTCAAATTCACCC. Its protein product is CASSSGQSNSP. The full-length CDR3 reads as CASSSGQSNSPLHF.

There are many counts of this clone. The CDR3 end falls 3 residues outside the read, so it is completed with the germline J gene. The chain couples TRBV30 to TRBJ2-5, with 9 positions matching TRBD2. The germline V gene has CDR1 GTSNPN and CDR2 SVGIG (reference sequence). V was pared by 0 bases and J by 5 bases, with 7 bases of the junction left unmatched. The CDR3 consists of 15 residues. Here the CDR3 reads CAWSVSLAGYETQYF. CDR3 bases read: TGTGCCTGGAGTGTATCCCTAGCGGGGTATGAGACC.

This clone was seen at least ten times. The read terminates 3 residues before the CDR3 end, so the remaining end is supplied by the germline J gene. This chain uses TRBV19 with TRBJ1-3, with D possibly TRBD1 on 5 matching bases. The V end lost 6 bases, the J end lost 0 bases, and 12 bases lay between the germline ends. CDR3 size: 15 residues. Germline V gives CDR1 LNHDA, CDR2 SQIVND (reference sequence). The CDR3 DNA, read in part, is TGTGCCAGTAGGAGACAGAGATCCTCTGGAAACACC. It yields the protein CASRRQRSSGNT. The full CDR3 protein reads CASRRQRSSGNTIYF.

This clone was counted at least ten times. The observed sequence ends 3 residues before the CDR3 terminus, with the missing tail filled in from the germline J gene. V usage is TRBV6-1 and J usage is TRBJ2-1, with D possibly being TRBD1 (5 bases). Deletions cut 3 bases from V and 5 bases from J, with 8 bases between. The length of the CDR3 is 13 residues. The V gene's germline CDR1 is MNHNS and CDR2 SASEGT. The CDR3 reads CASSDRGNNEQFF. The CDR3 DNA, read in part, is TGTGCCAGCAGTGATAGGGGAAACAATGAG.

This clone was counted at least ten times. The sequenced fragment ends 3 residues before the CDR3 boundary, so the rest is inferred from the germline J gene. The chain employs TRBV30 and TRBJ1-1, with D uncertain. V shed 8 bases and J shed 7 bases, with 11 bases lying between them. Germline assignment: CDR1 GTSNPN and CDR2 SVGIG (reference sequence). This CDR3 region has 10 residues. The CDR3 DNA, read in part, is TGTGCCGGCCGAACGCTTGAA. The encoded protein is CAGRTLE. The full CDR3 sequence reads CAGRTLEAFF. The variable domain in full, with the rest retrieved from reference TRBV30 and TRBJ1-1, is SQTIHQWPATLVQPVGSPLSLECTVEGTSNPNLYWYRQAAGRGLQLLFYSVGIGQISSEVPQNLSASRPQDRQFILSSKKLLLSDSGFYLCAGRTLEAFFGQGTRLTVV.

At least ten counts were recorded for this clone. With the read ending 3 residues before the CDR3 end, the germline J gene is used to fill in that end. V is TRBV3-1 (or the pseudogene TRBV3-2) and J is TRBJ2-7; 7 bases agree with TRBD1. CDR1 and CDR2 from the germline V gene are LGHDT and YNNKEL (reference sequence). Trimming at V came to 4 bases and at J to 5 bases, leaving 8 bases not matched to a gene. The length of the CDR3 is 14 residues. CDR3 amino acids: CASSLPNRGHEQYF. CDR3 DNA, as far as it was read: TGTGCCAGCAGCCTCCCTAACAGGGGCCACGAG.

This clone was observed many times. The CDR3 end falls 3 residues outside the read, so it is completed with the germline J gene. J is TRBJ2-3 and V is TRBV7-9; 9 positions match TRBD1. CDR1 SEHNR and CDR2 FQNEAQ come from the germline V gene (reference sequence). Trimming cost V 5 bases and J 4 bases; bases outside gene matches: 7. This CDR3 is built from 15 residues. The DNA read from the CDR3 is TGTGCCAGCAGCCACGGGACAGGGTCGGCAGATACG. It encodes CASSHGTGSADT. The entire CDR3 protein is CASSHGTGSADTQYF.

This clone was found many times. With the read ending 3 residues before the CDR3 end, the germline J gene is used to fill in that end. V gene TRBV5-1 combines with J gene TRBJ2-4; no reliable D call. Germline V lookup: CDR1 SGHRS, CDR2 YFSETQ. Trimming shortened V by 0 bases and J by 5 bases, and 12 bases separated the two germline ends. The CDR3 has 15 amino acids. CDR3 DNA (partial): TGCGCCAGCAGCTTGGATGCAGGTTTGGAAAACATT. It yields the protein CASSLDAGLENI. The full CDR3 reads CASSLDAGLENIQYF.

This clone was counted ten times or more. Read coverage stops 3 residues before the CDR3 terminus; the germline J gene supplies the remainder. This chain joins TRBV5-1 and TRBJ2-7; 9 bases are shared with TRBD2. The CDR3 sequence is 15 residues long. V shed 1 base, J shed 0 bases, and the junction held 2 bases outside the gene matches. In germline, CDR1 is SGHRS, CDR2 YFSETQ. CDR3 amino acids: CASSLTAGGSYEQYF. CDR3 bases read: TGCGCCAGCAGCTTGACAGCGGGGGGCTCCTACGAG. Using reference TRBV5-1 and TRBJ2-7 for the parts outside the CDR3, the full variable domain is KAGVTQTPRYLIKTRGQQVTLSCSPISGHRSVSWYQQTPGQGLQFLFEYFSETQRNKGNFPGRFSGRQFSNSRSEMNVSTLELGDSALYLCASSLTAGGSYEQYFGPGTRLTVT.

This clone appeared many times. The DNA ends 3 residues before the CDR3 does, and the rest of the CDR3 is filled in from the germline J gene. The chain recombines TRBV18 with TRBJ1-6; 7 nucleotides align to TRBD1. The V segment lost 2 bases and the J segment 6 bases; nucleotides outside the gene matches: 7. CDR1 KGHSH and CDR2 LQKENI come from the germline V gene. The CDR3 consists of 16 residues. CDR3 bases read: TGTGCCAGCTCACCATCCCGGGACAGAGCTAATTCACCC. This gives the protein CASSPSRDRANSP. The whole CDR3 sequence is CASSPSRDRANSPLHF.

About this clone: Read data end 3 residues before the CDR3 end; the end is taken from the germline J gene. The gene calls are TRBV6-1 and TRBJ1-5, with D perhaps TRBD1 (6 bases). The CDR3 length is 14 residues. The V end was cut by 3 bases, the J end by 6 bases, with 12 bases between. The germline V gene has CDR1 MNHNS and CDR2 SASEGT. CDR3: CASSDQGYGQPQHF. Partial CDR3 DNA: TGTGCCAGCAGTGACCAGGGGTACGGTCAGCCC.

This clone was seen many times. With the read ending 3 residues before the CDR3 end, the germline J gene is used to fill in that end. This chain joins TRBV28 and TRBJ2-7; TRBD1 aligns across 9 bases. V shed 7 bases, J shed 6 bases, and the junction held 13 bases outside the gene matches. The CDR3 length is 15 residues. Germline values: CDR1 MDHEN, CDR2 SYDVKM. This CDR3 is CASNPTGTGRREQYF. The sequenced part of the CDR3 DNA is TGTGCCAGCAACCCAACCGGGACAGGGAGACGCGAG.

Judged by abundance, this clone is medium-sized. The read ends 3 residues early relative to the CDR3; the germline J gene fills the gap. The chain couples TRBV20-1 to TRBJ2-3, with TRBD1 identical over 7 bases. The J segment lost 2 bases and the V segment lost 1 base, leaving 3 bases of the junction unmatched. There are 14 residues in the CDR3. Germline values: CDR1 DFQATT, CDR2 SNEGSKA (reference sequence). CDR3 in amino acids: CSARAGQYTDTQYF. CDR3 DNA, as far as it was read: TGCAGTGCTAGAGCGGGACAGTACACAGATACG.

This clone has at least ten counts. CDR3 amino acids: CARSLGTGCTDTQYF. Incomplete CDR3 DNA: TGTGCCAGAAGCTTGGGGACAGGGTGCACAGATACG. The chain has TRBV5-3 and TRBJ2-3; TRBD1 agrees at 8 bases. The read ends 3 residues early relative to the CDR3; the germline J gene fills the gap. TRBV5-3 has ORF status, its function being uncertain. The CDR3 has 15 residues. With V trimmed by 0 bases and J by 1 base, 1 base remained unmatched.

This clone came up many times. The CDR3 end is not reached by the read, which stops 3 residues before it; the germline J gene fills it in. V and J are TRBV11-2 and TRBJ1-1, with D possibly being TRBD1 (5 bases). CDR1 and CDR2 (germline): SGHAT, FQNNGV. V dropped 8 bases and J dropped 5 bases, with 18 bases sitting between them. The CDR3 runs to 14 residues. This CDR3 is CASVPFAGGTEAFF. The CDR3 DNA, read in part, is TGTGCCAGCGTGCCTTTCGCCGGGGGAACTGAA.